The sequence of this T cell receptor beta chain was determined in a study of blood T cell repertoires in COVID-19. At the level of the study: Both acute and convalescent COVID-19 samples were obtained from the United States, Italy and Spain. In each case, the material was cDNA or gDNA derived from T cells, B-cell-depleted T cells, or PBMCs.

Libraries were prepared by immunoSEQ multiplex PCR; TCRdb keeps only in-frame clonotypes and omits some of them. This table holds roughly 150,000 clones, over 70% found once. The sequence was obtained from a woman older than 75 with active or convalescent COVID-19. The sample taken for sequencing was peripheral blood.

CDR3 DNA: TGTGCCAGCAGCTCCCGGACTCACGCCGGGGAGCTGTTTTTT. Translating it yields CASSSRTHAGELFF. The chain couples TRBV7-2 to TRBJ2-2; the D gene is possibly TRBD2 (5 bases). The CDR3 consists of 14 residues. Germline CDR1 SGHTA, CDR2 FQGNSA. Trimming removed 4 bases at V and 6 bases at J, with 12 bases between. The whole variable domain, remainder taken from reference TRBV7-2 and TRBJ2-2, is GAGVSQSPSNKVTEKGKDVELRCDPISGHTALYWYRQSLGQGLEFLIYFQGNSAPDKSGLPSDRFSAERTGGSVSTLTIQRTQQEDSAVYLCASSSRTHAGELFFGEGSRLTVL.